Detailed here is one T cell receptor beta chain. The data stem from a study of blood T cell repertoires in COVID-19. In the study's own analysis: Scientists estimated how many nucleated cells there were by amplifying reference gene primers. Sequencing used immunoSEQ multiplex PCR; TCRdb keeps in-frame clones, though not all of them. That table is the source of V, J and clone size, and D and trimming were worked out from the DNA. The sample lists over 200,000 clones; roughly nine tenths were seen once. Cohort assignment relied on participant-reported clinical history. The study counted Cohort 3 donors as recovered given two negative PCRs, clearance, or symptom resolution. The V end was cut by 3 bases, the J end by 1 base, with 12 bases between. Germline CDR1 reads KGHSH; CDR2 reads LQKENI. CDR3 length: 15 residues.

Sequencing was performed on PBMCs or T cells enriched from blood (not recorded which). The V gene is TRBV18, the J gene TRBJ1-1; D remains ambiguous. This TCR was recovered from a man aged 25 to 40 who had recovered from COVID-19. In nucleotides, the CDR3 is TGTGCCAGCTCACCGCCCTCCCGACAGAACACTGAAGCTTTCTTT. Protein: CASSPPSRQNTEAFF.